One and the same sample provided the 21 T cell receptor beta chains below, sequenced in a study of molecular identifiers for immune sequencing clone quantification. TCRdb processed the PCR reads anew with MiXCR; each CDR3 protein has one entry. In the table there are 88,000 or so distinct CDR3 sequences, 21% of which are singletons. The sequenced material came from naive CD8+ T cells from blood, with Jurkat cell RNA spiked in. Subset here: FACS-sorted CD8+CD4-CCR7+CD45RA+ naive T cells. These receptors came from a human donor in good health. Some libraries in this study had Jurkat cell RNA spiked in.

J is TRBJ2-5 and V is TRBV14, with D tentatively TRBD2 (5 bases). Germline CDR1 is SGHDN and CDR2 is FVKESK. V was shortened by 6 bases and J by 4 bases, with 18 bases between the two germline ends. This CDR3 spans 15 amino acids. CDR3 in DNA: TGTGCCAGCAGTCTCGGGGTTGCCGAGGGAGAGACCCAGTACTTC. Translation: CASSLGVAEGETQYF.

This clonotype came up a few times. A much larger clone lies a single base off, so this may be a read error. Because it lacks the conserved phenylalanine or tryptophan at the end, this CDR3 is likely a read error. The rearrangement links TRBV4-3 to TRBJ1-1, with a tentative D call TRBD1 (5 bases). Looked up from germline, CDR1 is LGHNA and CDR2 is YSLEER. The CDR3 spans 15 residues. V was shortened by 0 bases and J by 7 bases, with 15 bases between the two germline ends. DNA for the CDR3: TGCGCCAGCAGCCAAGAGGCGGTCAGGGCGATTGAAGCTTTCTTA. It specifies CASSQEAVRAIEAFL.

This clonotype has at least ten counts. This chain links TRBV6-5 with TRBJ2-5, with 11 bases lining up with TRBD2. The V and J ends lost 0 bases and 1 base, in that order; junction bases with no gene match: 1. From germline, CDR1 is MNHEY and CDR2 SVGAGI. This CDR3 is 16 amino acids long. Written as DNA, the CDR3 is TGTGCCAGCAGTTACTCCGGGACTAGCGGCCAAGAGACCCAGTACTTC. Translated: CASSYSGTSGQETQYF.

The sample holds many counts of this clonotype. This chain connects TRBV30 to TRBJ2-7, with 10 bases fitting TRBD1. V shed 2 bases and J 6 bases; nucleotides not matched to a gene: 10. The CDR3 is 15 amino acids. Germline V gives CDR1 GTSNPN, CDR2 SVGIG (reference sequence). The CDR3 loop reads CAWSTTGGRGSEQYF. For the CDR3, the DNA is TGTGCCTGGAGTACGACAGGGGGCCGGGGTAGCGAGCAGTACTTC.

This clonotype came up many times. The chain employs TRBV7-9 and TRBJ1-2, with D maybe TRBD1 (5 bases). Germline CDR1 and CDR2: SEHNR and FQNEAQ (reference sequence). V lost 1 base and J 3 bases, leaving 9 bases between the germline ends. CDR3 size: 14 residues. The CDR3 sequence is CASSLVGTDYGYTF. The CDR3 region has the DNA TGTGCCAGCAGCTTAGTAGGGACTGACTATGGCTACACCTTC.

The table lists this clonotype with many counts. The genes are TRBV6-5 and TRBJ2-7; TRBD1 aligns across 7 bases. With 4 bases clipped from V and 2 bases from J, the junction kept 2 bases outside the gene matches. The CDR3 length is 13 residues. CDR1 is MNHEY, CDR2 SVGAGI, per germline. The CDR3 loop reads CASSWGTAYEQYF. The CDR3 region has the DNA TGTGCCAGCAGTTGGGGGACAGCCTACGAGCAGTACTTC.

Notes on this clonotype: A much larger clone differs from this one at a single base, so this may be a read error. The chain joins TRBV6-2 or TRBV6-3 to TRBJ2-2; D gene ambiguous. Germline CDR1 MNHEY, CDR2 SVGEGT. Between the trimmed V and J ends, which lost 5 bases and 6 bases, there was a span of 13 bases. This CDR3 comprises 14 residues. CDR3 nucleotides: TGTGCCAGCAGTCCCCTTCTGGCCGCCGGGGAGCTGTTTTTT. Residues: CASSPLLAAGELFF.

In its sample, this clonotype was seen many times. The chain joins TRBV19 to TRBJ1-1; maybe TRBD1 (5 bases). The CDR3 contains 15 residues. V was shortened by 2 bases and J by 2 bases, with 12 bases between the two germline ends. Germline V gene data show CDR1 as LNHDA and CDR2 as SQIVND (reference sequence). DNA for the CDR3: TGTGCCAGTAGTATAAACGGGGGTCCTAACACTGAAGCTTTCTTT. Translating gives CASSINGGPNTEAFF.

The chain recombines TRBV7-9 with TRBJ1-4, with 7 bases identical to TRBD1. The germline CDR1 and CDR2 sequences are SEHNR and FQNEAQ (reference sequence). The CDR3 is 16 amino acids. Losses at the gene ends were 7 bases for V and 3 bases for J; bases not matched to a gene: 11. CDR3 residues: CASTSARDRPNEKLFF. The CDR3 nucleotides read TGTGCCAGCACCTCAGCCCGGGACAGACCTAATGAAAAACTGTTTTTT.

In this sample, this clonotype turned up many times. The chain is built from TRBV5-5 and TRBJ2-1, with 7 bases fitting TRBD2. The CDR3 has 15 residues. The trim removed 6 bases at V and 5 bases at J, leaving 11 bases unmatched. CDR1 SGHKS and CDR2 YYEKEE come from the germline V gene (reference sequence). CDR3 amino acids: CASNQYSTSNNEQFF. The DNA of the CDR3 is TGTGCCAGCAACCAATATTCGACTAGCAACAATGAGCAGTTCTTC.

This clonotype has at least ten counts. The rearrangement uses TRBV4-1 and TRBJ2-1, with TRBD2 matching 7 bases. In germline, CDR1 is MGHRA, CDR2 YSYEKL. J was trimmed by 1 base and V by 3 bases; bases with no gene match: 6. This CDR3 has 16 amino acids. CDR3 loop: CASSHVSGVSYNEQFF. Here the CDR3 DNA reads TGCGCCAGCAGCCACGTGAGCGGGGTATCCTACAATGAGCAGTTCTTC.

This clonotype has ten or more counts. CDR3 amino acids: CASSWGQGGEQYF. DNA of the CDR3: TGTGCCAGCAGCTGGGGACAGGGCGGCGAGCAGTACTTC. This chain joins TRBV5-4 and TRBJ2-7; TRBD1 aligns across 9 bases. Per germline, CDR1 SGHNT and CDR2 YYREEE (reference sequence). V dropped 3 bases and J dropped 6; count of bases not matched to a gene: 4. The CDR3 contains 13 residues.

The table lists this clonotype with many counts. The CDR3 is CASRRYDRVQETQYF. Here the CDR3 DNA reads TGTGCCAGCAGACGCTACGACAGGGTCCAAGAGACCCAGTACTTC. The V call is TRBV6-2 or TRBV6-3, the J call TRBJ2-5; 7 positions agree with TRBD1. CDR3 length: 15 amino acids. The V gene's germline CDR1 is MNHEY and CDR2 SVGEGT. After removal of 6 bases from V and 1 base from J, the junction contained 8 bases not matched to a gene.

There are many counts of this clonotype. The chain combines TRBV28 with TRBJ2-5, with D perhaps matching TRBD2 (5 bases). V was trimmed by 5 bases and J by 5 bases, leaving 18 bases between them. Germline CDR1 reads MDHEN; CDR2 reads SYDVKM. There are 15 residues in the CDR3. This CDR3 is CASSPSRGSRETQYF. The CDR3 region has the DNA TGTGCCAGCAGTCCTTCTCGGGGTAGTCGGGAGACCCAGTACTTC.

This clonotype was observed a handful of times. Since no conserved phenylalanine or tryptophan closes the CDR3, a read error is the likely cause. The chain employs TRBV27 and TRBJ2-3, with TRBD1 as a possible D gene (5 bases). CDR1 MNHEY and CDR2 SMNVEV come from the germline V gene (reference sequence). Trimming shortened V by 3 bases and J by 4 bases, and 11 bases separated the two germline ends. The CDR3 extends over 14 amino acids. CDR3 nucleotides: TGTGCCAGCAGTTTGTCGGAAGGGGCAGATACGCAGTATCTT. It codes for CASSLSEGADTQYL.

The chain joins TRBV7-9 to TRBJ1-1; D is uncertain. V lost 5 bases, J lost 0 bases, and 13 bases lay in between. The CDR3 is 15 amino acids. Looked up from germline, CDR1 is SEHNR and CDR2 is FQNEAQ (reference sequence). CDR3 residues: CASSTERLMNTEAFF. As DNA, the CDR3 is TGTGCCAGCAGCACCGAGAGGTTAATGAACACTGAAGCTTTCTTT.

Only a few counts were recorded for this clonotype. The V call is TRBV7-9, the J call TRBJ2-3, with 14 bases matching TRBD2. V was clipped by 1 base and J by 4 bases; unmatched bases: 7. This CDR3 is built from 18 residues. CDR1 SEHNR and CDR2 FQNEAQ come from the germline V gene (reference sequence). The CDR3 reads CASSLVVKTSGGADTQYF. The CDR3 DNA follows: TGTGCCAGCAGCTTAGTAGTCAAGACTAGCGGGGGGGCAGATACGCAGTATTTT.

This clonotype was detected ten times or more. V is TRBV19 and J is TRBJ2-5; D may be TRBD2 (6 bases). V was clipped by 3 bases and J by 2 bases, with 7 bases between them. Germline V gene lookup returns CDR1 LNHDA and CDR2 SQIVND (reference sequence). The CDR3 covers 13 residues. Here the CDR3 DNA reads TGTGCCAGTAGTATTCGGGGGCAAGAGACCCAGTACTTC. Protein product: CASSIRGQETQYF.

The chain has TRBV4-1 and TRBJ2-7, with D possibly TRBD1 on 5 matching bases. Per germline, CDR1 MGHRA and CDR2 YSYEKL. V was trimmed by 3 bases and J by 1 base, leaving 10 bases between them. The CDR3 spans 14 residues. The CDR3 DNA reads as TGCGCCAGCAGCCAGCGACAGCAATCCTACGAGCAGTACTTC. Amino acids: CASSQRQQSYEQYF.

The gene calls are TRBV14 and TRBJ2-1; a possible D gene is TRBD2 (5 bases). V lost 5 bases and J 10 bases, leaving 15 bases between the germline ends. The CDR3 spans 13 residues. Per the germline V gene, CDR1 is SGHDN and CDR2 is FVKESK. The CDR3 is CASSERLTLEQFF. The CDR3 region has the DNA TGTGCCAGCAGCGAACGACTAACCCTAGAGCAGTTCTTC.

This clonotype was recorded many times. The CDR3 is CAISDTGVGQPQHF. Written as DNA, the CDR3 is TGTGCCATCAGTGACACAGGGGTGGGTCAGCCCCAGCATTTT. The chain couples TRBV10-3 to TRBJ1-5; TRBD1 matches at 7 bases. Looked up from germline, CDR1 is ENHRY and CDR2 is SYGVKD. V shed 3 bases, J shed 6 bases, and the junction held 5 bases outside the gene matches. The CDR3 totals 14 residues.